These 19 T cell receptor beta chains originate from one sample sequenced in a study of CD8+ T cells in alopecia areata. Described treatment: oral pan-JAK inhibitor, 5-10 mg twice daily. It was cDNA, reverse transcribed from extracted RNA, that served as the sequencing template. Assay: immunoSEQ multiplex PCR; the TCRdb copy retains only in-frame clones and omits some. The sample has 110,000 or so clones, 56% seen once. The starting material was CD4+ T cells sorted from blood, obtained at week 24, from a patient treated with tofacitinib. The receptors originated from a human donor with alopecia areata.

V usage is TRBV7-3 and J usage is TRBJ2-1; D unclear. CDR3 length: 15 residues. V was cut by 0 bases and J by 5 bases, with 11 bases left in between. Germline loops: CDR1 SGHTA, CDR2 FQGTGA. DNA for the CDR3: TGTGCCAGCAGCTTAACGGCCCGGTGGGACAATGAGCAGTTCTTC. It encodes CASSLTARWDNEQFF.

The chain joins TRBV4-1 to TRBJ1-1; D remains ambiguous. The V and J ends lost 5 bases and 5 bases respectively, with 9 bases between them. The CDR3 has 12 residues. Germline assignment: CDR1 MGHRA and CDR2 YSYEKL. The CDR3 reads CASSISGTEAFF. CDR3 nucleotide sequence: TGCGCCAGCAGCATCTCTGGAACTGAAGCTTTCTTT.

This sequence joins TRBV9 and TRBJ1-1; maybe TRBD1 (6 bases). This CDR3 spans 15 amino acids. The V gene's germline CDR1 is SGDLS and CDR2 YYNGEE. Trimming left V 3 bases short and J 4 bases short, with 16 bases between. CDR3 in amino acids: CASSATGHQGTEAFF. Here the CDR3 DNA reads TGTGCCAGCAGCGCAACGGGACATCAGGGCACTGAAGCTTTCTTT.

This clone came up a few times. This rearrangement joins TRBV7-2 to TRBJ1-1, with D possibly being TRBD1 (5 bases). Trimming took 5 bases from V and 1 from J, leaving 14 bases between them. The V gene's germline CDR1 is SGHTA and CDR2 FQGNSA. The CDR3 contains 15 residues. This CDR3 is CASSPGPTGNTEAFF. CDR3 sequence (DNA): TGTGCCAGCAGCCCGGGGCCAACCGGGAACACTGAAGCTTTCTTT.

This chain links TRBV7-2 with TRBJ2-2; 16 bases match TRBD2. This CDR3 is built from 17 residues. The V gene's germline CDR1 is SGHTA and CDR2 FQGNSA. V lost 7 bases and J lost 7; bases outside the gene matches: 9. Written as DNA, the CDR3 is TGTGCCAGCATCGCCGCCGGGACTAGCGGGGGGGGCGGGGAGCTGTTTTTT. Its translation: CASIAAGTSGGGGELFF. The whole variable domain, remainder taken from reference TRBV7-2 and TRBJ2-2, is GAGVSQSPSNKVTEKGKDVELRCDPISGHTALYWYRQSLGQGLEFLIYFQGNSAPDKSGLPSDRFSAERTGGSVSTLTIQRTQQEDSAVYLCASIAAGTSGGGGELFFGEGSRLTVL.

The V call is TRBV2, the J call TRBJ2-1; tentatively, D is TRBD2 (5 bases). The germline V and J ends were trimmed by 7 bases and 0 bases, with 10 bases remaining between them. The CDR3 loop spans 14 amino acids. The germline gives CDR1 SNHLY, CDR2 FYNNEI. CDR3 loop: CASTPRGSYNEQFF. The CDR3 DNA sequence: TGTGCCAGCACTCCCCGGGGCTCCTACAATGAGCAGTTCTTC.

The chain's CDR3 is CASSQLPGTGDTQYF. CDR3 coding DNA: TGCGCCAGCAGCCAACTACCTGGGACGGGGGATACGCAGTATTTT. The genes are TRBV5-1 and TRBJ2-3, with D perhaps given as TRBD1 or TRBD2 (5 bases each). CDR3 length: 15 residues. With 4 bases removed from V and 6 bases from J, the gap between germline ends came to 18 bases. Germline V CDR1 and CDR2: SGHRS, YFSETQ.

The chain uses TRBV5-6 and TRBJ1-6; D call uncertain. The germline gives CDR1 SGHDT, CDR2 YYEEEE. V lost 9 bases, J lost 5 bases, and 15 bases lay in between. There are 14 residues in the CDR3. The CDR3 sequence: CATTSGVNNSPLHF. The CDR3 bases are TGTGCCACGACCAGTGGGGTAAATAATTCACCCCTCCACTTT.

This chain joins TRBV5-4 and TRBJ1-2; 9 nucleotides align to TRBD1. V shed 5 bases and J 7 bases; nucleotides not matched to a gene: 6. The V gene's germline CDR1 is SGHNT and CDR2 YYREEE (reference sequence). The CDR3 is 13 residues long. The CDR3 loop is CASSPTGGGGYTF. CDR3 DNA sequence: TGTGCCAGCAGTCCAACAGGGGGCGGTGGCTACACCTTC.

There are a few counts of this clone. The V call is TRBV9, the J call TRBJ1-5, with TRBD1 as a possible D gene (5 bases). Trimming shortened V by 6 bases and J by 6 bases, and 16 bases separated the two germline ends. The CDR3 totals 14 residues. Germline V gene sequence: CDR1 SGDLS, CDR2 YYNGEE. The CDR3 sequence is CASITVEGSQPQHF. CDR3 nucleotide sequence: TGTGCCAGCATTACCGTGGAGGGGTCTCAGCCCCAGCATTTT.

This clone has only one observation. The chain recombines TRBV7-2 with TRBJ1-5, with unresolved D. Germline V CDR1 and CDR2: SGHTA, FQGNSA. CDR3 length: 13 amino acids. Trimming took off 3 bases at V and 5 bases at J, with 8 bases between the two ends. The CDR3 loop reads CASSFDGYQPQHF. CDR3 DNA sequence: TGTGCCAGCAGCTTTGACGGGTATCAGCCCCAGCATTTT.

The rearrangement uses TRBV7-8 and TRBJ2-1, with D possibly being TRBD1 or TRBD2 (6 bases each). Germline values: CDR1 SGHVS, CDR2 FQNEAQ. Trimming took 2 bases from V and 7 from J, leaving 12 bases between them. The CDR3 contains 14 residues. CDR3 sequence (DNA): TGTGCCAGCAGCTTAAGGGGGGTTGTGAATGAGCAGTTCTTC. It specifies CASSLRGVVNEQFF.

This sequence joins TRBV30 and TRBJ1-2, with D uncertain. V was shortened by 0 bases and J by 4 bases, with 9 bases between the two germline ends. This CDR3 is built from 13 residues. Germline CDR1 reads GTSNPN; CDR2 reads SVGIG (reference sequence). In DNA form, the CDR3 reads TGTGCCTGGAGTGTAGGCAGGCGCTATGGCTACACCTTC. This sequence encodes CAWSVGRRYGYTF.

The chain combines TRBV30 with TRBJ1-2; a weak D match, TRBD1 (5 bases). Germline-derived CDR1 and CDR2 are GTSNPN and SVGIG (reference sequence). The CDR3 consists of 15 residues. Trimming cost V 2 bases and J 1 base, with 14 bases left between them. The CDR3, as DNA: TGTGCCTGGAGTCTTTCCGGGGCAAATAACTATGGCTACACCTTC. Encoded protein: CAWSLSGANNYGYTF. The complete variable domain, with remaining parts taken from reference TRBV30 and TRBJ1-2, reads SQTIHQWPATLVQPVGSPLSLECTVEGTSNPNLYWYRQAAGRGLQLLFYSVGIGQISSEVPQNLSASRPQDRQFILSSKKLLLSDSGFYLCAWSLSGANNYGYTFGSGTRLTVV.

This clone was observed once. The chain combines TRBV7-9 with TRBJ1-1; D gene unclear. Germline CDR1 SEHNR, CDR2 FQNEAQ (reference sequence). With 5 bases removed from V and 0 bases from J, the gap between germline ends came to 10 bases. This CDR3 contains 14 residues. The CDR3 loop reads CASSPGAMNTEAFF. CDR3 bases: TGTGCCAGCAGCCCAGGAGCCATGAACACTGAAGCTTTCTTT.

The chain has TRBV25-1 and TRBJ1-4, with 7 bases identical to TRBD1. CDR1 and CDR2 (germline): MGHDK, SYGVNS. There are 14 residues in the CDR3. Germline trimming cut 3 bases from V and 7 bases from J; bases unmatched to any gene: 5. The CDR3: CASSEVGDSEKLFF. In DNA form, the CDR3 reads TGTGCCAGCAGTGAGGTGGGGGACAGTGAAAAACTGTTTTTT.

CDR3 nucleotide sequence: TGTGCCAGCAGCGACCGGACTATGCGGGGGGGCACAGATACGCAGTATTTT. Amino acids: CASSDRTMRGGTDTQYF. J is TRBJ2-3 and V is TRBV14, with 8 positions matching TRBD2. The length of the CDR3 is 17 residues. The junction had 11 bases not matched to a gene; V was cut back by 5 bases and J by 1 base. Germline loops: CDR1 SGHDN, CDR2 FVKESK.

As concerns this clone: The CDR3 carries no conserved terminal phenylalanine or tryptophan, so it likely arises from a read error. The chain carries TRBV6-6 and TRBJ1-5; no clear D. The CDR3 has 14 residues. In germline, CDR1 is MNHNY, CDR2 SVGAGI (reference sequence). V dropped 6 bases and J dropped 2 bases, with 11 bases sitting between them. CDR3 nucleotide sequence: TGTGCCAGCAGGTCCCCCGGGGGCAATCAGCCCCAGCATCTT. This encodes CASRSPGGNQPQHL.

The sample holds a few counts of this clone. CDR3 DNA sequence: TGTGCCAGCAGCTCAGGGACAGGGGGTCAGCCCCAGCATTTT. This encodes CASSSGTGGQPQHF. The rearrangement links TRBV7-2 to TRBJ1-5; TRBD1 matches at 11 bases. The CDR3 extends over 14 amino acids. V lost 4 bases to trimming and J lost 6 bases; unmatched junction nucleotides: 2. From germline, CDR1 is SGHTA and CDR2 FQGNSA.